These T cell receptor beta chains were read from a single sample in a study of shared clonotypes between healthy human individuals. Some clones are missing from TCRdb's copy, which holds only in-frame ones; the method was immunoSEQ multiplex PCR. The table has 2 million to 2.5 million clones, approximately 94% seen once. The sequenced sample consisted of naive CD4+ T cells sorted from blood. The receptors come from a man aged 18 to 30 in good health. Each CDR3 is given with its conserved first and last residue. The D gene is left open where the match is weak. For some rows the clone size is stated as once, few or many, or as a class when expanded; others skip it.

abundance,j_gene,v_gene,d_gene,CDR3aa
.,TRBJ2-1,TRBV10-1,.,CASSESAGLSNEQFF
once,TRBJ2-1,TRBV18,.,CASSPDSFPNEQFF
.,TRBJ2-4,TRBV6-5,.,CASSRGEAKNIQYF
.,TRBJ2-6,TRBV10-2,.,CASSESTWSLSGANVLTF
.,TRBJ1-1,TRBV6-5,TRBD1,CASSRGRGAEAFF
.,TRBJ1-2,TRBV13,TRBD1,CASSFASGTGSTLGGYTF
.,TRBJ2-7,TRBV5-4,.,CASSLGAAPIGEQYF
once,TRBJ2-1,TRBV2,TRBD2,CASRGRLAGVNEQFF
.,TRBJ1-4,TRBV2,.,CASRLGVGGEKLFF
.,TRBJ2-3,TRBV15,.,CATSPGAVSTDTQYF
.,TRBJ2-2,TRBV28,.,CASSLVVPGELFF
.,TRBJ2-1,TRBV2,.,CARQDSSYNEQFF
once,TRBJ1-6,TRBV5-1,.,CAGLDKGHLGLSPLHF
.,TRBJ2-5,TRBV2,.,CASSTEETQYF
.,TRBJ1-1,TRBV30,.,CAWSVETEAFF
.,TRBJ2-7,TRBV18,.,CASSPPSQAGEQYF
.,TRBJ2-1,TRBV28,TRBD1,CASSSGQVYNEQFF
.,TRBJ2-5,TRBV5-4,.,CASSGLQETQYF
.,TRBJ2-1,TRBV11-2,TRBD2,CASSSGLAGNEQFF
.,TRBJ2-2,TRBV10-3,TRBD2,CATAASGSPGELFF
.,TRBJ1-2,TRBV19,.,CASTRSTYGYTF
few,TRBJ1-2,TRBV19,TRBD1,CASTQGEEYGYTF
.,TRBJ2-5,TRBV18,.,CASSPQLKETQYF
.,TRBJ1-6,TRBV11-2,.,CASSLGALLHF
once,TRBJ1-5,TRBV6-5,.,CASSYSGSNQPQHF